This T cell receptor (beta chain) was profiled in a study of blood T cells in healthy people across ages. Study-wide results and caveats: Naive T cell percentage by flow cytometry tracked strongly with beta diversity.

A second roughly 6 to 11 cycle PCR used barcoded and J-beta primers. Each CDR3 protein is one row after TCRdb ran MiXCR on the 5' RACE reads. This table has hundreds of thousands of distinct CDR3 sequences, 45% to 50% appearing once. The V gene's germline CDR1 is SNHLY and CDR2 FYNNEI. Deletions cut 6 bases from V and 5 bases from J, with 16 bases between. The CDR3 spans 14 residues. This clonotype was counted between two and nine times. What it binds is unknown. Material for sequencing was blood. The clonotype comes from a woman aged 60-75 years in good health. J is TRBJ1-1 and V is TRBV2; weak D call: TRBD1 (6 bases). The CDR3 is CASRTPQGLTEAFF. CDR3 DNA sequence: TGTGCCAGCAGGACCCCTCAGGGGTTGACTGAAGCTTTCTTT. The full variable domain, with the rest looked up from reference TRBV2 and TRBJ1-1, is EPEVTQTPSHQVTQMGQEVILRCVPISNHLYFYWYRQILGQKVEFLVSFYNNEISEKSEIFDDQFSVERPDGSNFTLKIRSTKLEDSAMYFCASRTPQGLTEAFFGQGTRLTVV.